One sample yielded the 3 T cell receptor beta chains listed below, sequenced in a study of blood T cell repertoires in COVID-19. The assay was immunoSEQ multiplex PCR, and TCRdb's table has in-frame clones only and misses some. The data show around 95,000 clones, more than 75% seen once. The sequenced sample consisted of peripheral blood. The receptors originated from a young man in a cohort sampled during active COVID-19.

With regard to this clone: This sample includes further DNA sequences coding for the same CDR3. The CDR3 nucleotides read TGTGCCATCAGCGCGGGACAGGGCGACTATGGCTACACCTTC. Its translation: CAISAGQGDYGYTF. The J gene is TRBJ1-2, the V gene TRBV10-3, with 9 bases fitting TRBD1. J gave up 3 bases and V 6 bases, and 5 bases lay outside the gene matches. The CDR3 totals 14 residues. Germline V CDR1 and CDR2: ENHRY, SYGVKD.

The J gene is TRBJ1-1, the V gene TRBV28, with D maybe TRBD1 (5 bases). There are 16 residues in the CDR3. CDR1 is MDHEN and CDR2 is SYDVKM in the germline V gene. V lost 1 base and J 1 base, leaving 13 bases between the germline ends. The CDR3 nucleotides are TGTGCCAGCAGTTTATCTCCCAGGGTCGGGAACACTGAAGCTTTCTTT. It translates to CASSLSPRVGNTEAFF.

The gene calls are TRBV6-4 and TRBJ2-1; tentatively, D is TRBD2 (5 bases). The CDR3 runs to 13 residues. Between the trimmed V and J ends, which lost 0 bases and 10 bases, there was a span of 10 bases. The germline CDR1 and CDR2 sequences are MRHNA and SNTAGT. CDR3 sequence: CASSDSPGNEQFF. CDR3 nucleotides: TGTGCCAGCAGTGACTCGCCGGGAAACGAGCAGTTCTTC.